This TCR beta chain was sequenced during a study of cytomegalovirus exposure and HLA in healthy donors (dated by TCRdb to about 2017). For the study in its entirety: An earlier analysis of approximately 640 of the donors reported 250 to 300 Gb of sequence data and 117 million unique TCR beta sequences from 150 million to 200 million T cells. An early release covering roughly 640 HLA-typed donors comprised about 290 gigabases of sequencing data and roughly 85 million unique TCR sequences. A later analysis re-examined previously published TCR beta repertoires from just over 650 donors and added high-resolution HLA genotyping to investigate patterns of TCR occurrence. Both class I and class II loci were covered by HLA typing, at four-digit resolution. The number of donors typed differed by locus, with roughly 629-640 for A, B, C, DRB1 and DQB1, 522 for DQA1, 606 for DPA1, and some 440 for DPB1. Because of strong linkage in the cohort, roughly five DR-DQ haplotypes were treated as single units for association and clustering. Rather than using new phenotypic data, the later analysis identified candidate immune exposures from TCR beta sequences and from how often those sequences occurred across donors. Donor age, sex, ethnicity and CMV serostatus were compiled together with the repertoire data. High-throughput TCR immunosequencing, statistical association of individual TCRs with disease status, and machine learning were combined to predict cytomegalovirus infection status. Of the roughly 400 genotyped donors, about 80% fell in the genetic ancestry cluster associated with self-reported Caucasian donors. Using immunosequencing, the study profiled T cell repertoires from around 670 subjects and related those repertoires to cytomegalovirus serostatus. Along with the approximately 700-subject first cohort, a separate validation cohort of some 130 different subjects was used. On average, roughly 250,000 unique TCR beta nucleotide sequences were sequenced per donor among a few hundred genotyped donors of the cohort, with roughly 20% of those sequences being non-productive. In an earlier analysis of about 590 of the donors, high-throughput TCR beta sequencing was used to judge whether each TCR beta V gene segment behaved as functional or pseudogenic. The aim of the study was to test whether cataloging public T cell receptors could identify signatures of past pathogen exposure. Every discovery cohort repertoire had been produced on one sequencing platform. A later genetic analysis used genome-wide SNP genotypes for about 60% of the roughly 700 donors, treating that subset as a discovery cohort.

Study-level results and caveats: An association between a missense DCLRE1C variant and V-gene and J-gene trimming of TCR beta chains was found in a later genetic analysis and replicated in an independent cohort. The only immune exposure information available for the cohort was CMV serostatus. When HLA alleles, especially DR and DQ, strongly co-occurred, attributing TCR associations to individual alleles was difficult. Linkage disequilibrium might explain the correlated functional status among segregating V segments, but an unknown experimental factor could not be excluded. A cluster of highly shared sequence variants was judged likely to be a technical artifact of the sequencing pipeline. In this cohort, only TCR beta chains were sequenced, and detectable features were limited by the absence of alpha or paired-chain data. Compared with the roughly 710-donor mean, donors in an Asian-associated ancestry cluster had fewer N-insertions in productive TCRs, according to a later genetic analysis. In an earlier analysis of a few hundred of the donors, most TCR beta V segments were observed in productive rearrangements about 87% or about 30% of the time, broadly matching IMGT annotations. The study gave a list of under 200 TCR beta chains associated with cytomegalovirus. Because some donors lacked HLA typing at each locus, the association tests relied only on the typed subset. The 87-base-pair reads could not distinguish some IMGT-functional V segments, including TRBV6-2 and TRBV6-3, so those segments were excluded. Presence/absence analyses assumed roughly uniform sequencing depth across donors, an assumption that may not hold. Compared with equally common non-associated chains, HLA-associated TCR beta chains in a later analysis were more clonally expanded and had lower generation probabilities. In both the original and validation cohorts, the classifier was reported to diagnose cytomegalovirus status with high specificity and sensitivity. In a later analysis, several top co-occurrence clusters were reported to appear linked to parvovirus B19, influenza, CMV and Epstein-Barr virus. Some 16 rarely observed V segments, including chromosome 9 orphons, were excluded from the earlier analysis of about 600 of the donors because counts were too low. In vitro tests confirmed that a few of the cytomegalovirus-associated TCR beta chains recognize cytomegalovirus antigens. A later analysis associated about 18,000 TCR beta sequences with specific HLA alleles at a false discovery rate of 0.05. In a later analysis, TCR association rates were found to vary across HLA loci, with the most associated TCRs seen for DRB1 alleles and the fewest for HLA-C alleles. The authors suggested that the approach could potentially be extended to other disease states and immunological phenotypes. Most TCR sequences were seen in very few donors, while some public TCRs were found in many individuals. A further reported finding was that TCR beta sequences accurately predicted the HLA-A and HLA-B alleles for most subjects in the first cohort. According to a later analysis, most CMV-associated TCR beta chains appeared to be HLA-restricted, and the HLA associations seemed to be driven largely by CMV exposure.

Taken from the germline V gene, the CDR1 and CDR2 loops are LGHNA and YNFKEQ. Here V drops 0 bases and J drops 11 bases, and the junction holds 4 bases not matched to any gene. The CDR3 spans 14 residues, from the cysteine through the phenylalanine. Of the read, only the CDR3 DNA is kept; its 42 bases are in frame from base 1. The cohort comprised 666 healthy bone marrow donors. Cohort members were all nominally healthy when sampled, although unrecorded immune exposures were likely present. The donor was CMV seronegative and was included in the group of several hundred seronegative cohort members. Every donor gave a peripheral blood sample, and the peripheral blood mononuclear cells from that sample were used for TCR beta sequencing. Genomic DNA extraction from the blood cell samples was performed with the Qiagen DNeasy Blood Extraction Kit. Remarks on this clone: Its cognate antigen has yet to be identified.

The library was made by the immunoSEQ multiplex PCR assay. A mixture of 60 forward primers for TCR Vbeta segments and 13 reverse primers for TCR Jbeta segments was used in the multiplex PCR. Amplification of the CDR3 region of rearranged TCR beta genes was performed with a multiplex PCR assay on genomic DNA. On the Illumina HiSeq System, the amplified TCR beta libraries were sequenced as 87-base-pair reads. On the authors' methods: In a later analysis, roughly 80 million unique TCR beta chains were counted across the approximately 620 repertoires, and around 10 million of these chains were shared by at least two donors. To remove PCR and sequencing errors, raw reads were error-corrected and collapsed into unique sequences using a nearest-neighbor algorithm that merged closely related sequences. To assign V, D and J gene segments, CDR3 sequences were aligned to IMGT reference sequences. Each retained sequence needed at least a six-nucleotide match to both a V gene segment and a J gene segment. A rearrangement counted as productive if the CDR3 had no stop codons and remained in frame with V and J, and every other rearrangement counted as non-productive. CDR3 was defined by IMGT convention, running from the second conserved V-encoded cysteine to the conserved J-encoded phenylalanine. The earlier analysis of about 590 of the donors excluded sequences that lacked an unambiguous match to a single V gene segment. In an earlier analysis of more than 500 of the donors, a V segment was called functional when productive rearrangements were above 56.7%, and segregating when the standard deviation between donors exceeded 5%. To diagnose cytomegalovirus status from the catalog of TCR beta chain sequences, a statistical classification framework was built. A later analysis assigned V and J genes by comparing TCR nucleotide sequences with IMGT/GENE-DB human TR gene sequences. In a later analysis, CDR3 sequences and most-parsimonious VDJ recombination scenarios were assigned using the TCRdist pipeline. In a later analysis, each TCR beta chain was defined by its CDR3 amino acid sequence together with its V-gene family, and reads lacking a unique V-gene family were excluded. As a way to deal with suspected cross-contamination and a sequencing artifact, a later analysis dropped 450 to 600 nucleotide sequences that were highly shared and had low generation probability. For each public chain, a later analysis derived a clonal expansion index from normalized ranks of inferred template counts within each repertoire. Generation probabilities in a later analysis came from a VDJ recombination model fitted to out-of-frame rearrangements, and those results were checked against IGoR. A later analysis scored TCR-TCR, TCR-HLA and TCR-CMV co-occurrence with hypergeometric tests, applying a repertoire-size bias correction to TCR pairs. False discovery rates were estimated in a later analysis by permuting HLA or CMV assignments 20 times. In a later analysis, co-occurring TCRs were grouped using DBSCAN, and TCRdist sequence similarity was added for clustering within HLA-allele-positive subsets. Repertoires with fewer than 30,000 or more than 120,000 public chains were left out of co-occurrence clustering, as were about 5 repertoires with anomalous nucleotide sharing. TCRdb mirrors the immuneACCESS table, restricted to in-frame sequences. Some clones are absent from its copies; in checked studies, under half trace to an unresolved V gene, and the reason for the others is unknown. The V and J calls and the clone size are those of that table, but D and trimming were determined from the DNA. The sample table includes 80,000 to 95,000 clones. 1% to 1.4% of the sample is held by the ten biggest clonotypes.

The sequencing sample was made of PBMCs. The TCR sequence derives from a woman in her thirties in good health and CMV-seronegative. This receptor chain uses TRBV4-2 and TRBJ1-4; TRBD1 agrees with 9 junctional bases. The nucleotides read TGTGCCAGCAGCCAAGACAGGGGACAGGGTAAACTGTTTTTT. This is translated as CASSQDRGQGKLFF.